This T cell receptor beta chain came from a study of control samples from healthy donors and cancer patients. V lost 3 bases to trimming and J lost 7 bases, with 12 bases between them. The CDR3 runs 13 residues. Germline V CDR1 and CDR2: MNHNS, SASEGT. Here immunoSEQ multiplex PCR was the method, and the copy in TCRdb shows in-frame clones only, minus some. This sample has 120,000 or so clones, with around 87% found just once. Sequences were obtained from blood. The sequence derives from a man in his 60s in good health. V gene TRBV6-1 combines with J gene TRBJ1-2; possibly TRBD1 for D (5 bases). The CDR3 here is CASSDEGLFGYTF. CDR3 nucleotide sequence: TGTGCCAGCAGTGACGAGGGGCTCTTTGGCTACACCTTC.